The 18 T cell receptor beta chains in this list originate from one sample, sequenced in a study of CXCR3-negative and CXCR3-positive naive CD8 T cells. 5' RACE with UMI labels generated the TRB cDNA libraries. Reanalyzing the 5' RACE reads, TCRdb keeps one entry per CDR3 protein, without DNA. The sample's table shows about 62,000 distinct CDR3 sequences. The sample was naive CXCR3- CD8+ T cells from blood. Documented subset: CD45RO-CCR7+CD27+CD95- naive CD8+ T cells lacking CXCR3 (TNR3-). These receptors came from a human donor in good health. Some clones in this sample may be carry-over from other donors' samples.

CDR3 in amino acids: CASSLGARGLEQYF. The rearrangement links TRBV11-2 to TRBJ2-7; TCRdb outputs TRBD1, but without DNA this stays unchecked. The CDR3 totals 14 residues. Per the germline V gene, CDR1 is SGHAT and CDR2 is FQNNGV.

The chain carries TRBV12-3 or TRBV12-4 and TRBJ2-7; checking the TCRdb D call of TRBD1 is not possible without DNA. The CDR3 covers 16 residues. Here the CDR3 reads CASSLELGPRIYEQYF.

The chain links TRBV29-1 to TRBJ2-3. CDR1 is SQVTM, CDR2 ANQGSEA, per germline. The CDR3 spans 11 residues. CDR3 region: CSVDLPDTQYF.

The chain joins TRBV12-3 or TRBV12-4 to TRBJ1-5; TCRdb picks TRBD1, but there is no DNA to check that call. The CDR3 has 15 amino acids. CDR3: CASSFSSPLNQPQHF.

This rearrangement joins TRBV5-1 to TRBJ2-5. Germline-derived CDR1 and CDR2 are SGHRS and YFSETQ. The CDR3 contains 11 residues. CDR3 loop: CASAQQETQYF.

The chain carries TRBV29-1 and TRBJ1-1; TCRdb proposes TRBD1, but this gene call is untestable without DNA. Looked up from germline, CDR1 is SQVTM and CDR2 is ANQGSEA. CDR3 size: 18 residues. The CDR3 protein is CSVEDQYMAGIPNTEAFF. The full variable domain, in which reference TRBV29-1 and TRBJ1-1 provide the parts outside the CDR3, is SAVISQKPSRDICQRGTSLTIQCQVDSQVTMMFWYRQQPGQSLTLIATANQGSEATYESGFVIDKFPISRPNLTFSTLTVSNMSPEDSSIYLCSVEDQYMAGIPNTEAFFGQGTRLTVV.

The chain carries TRBV7-9 and TRBJ2-1; TCRdb proposes TRBD2, but this gene call is untestable without DNA. The germline gives CDR1 SEHNR, CDR2 FQNEAQ (reference sequence). CDR3 length equals 14 residues. The CDR3 loop reads CASSPRFYHNEQFF.

The chain is built from TRBV5-5 and TRBJ2-4; the TCRdb D gene call, TRBD1, has no DNA to confirm it. The germline V gene has CDR1 SGHKS and CDR2 YYEKEE (reference sequence). This CDR3 comprises 17 residues. The chain's CDR3 is CASSSGTGGTQPGIQYF.

The V gene is TRBV10-3, the J gene TRBJ2-1. Germline V gives CDR1 ENHRY, CDR2 SYGVKD. The CDR3 totals 11 residues. CDR3 amino acids: CAISESWEQFF.

This rearrangement joins TRBV28 to TRBJ2-5; TCRdb's D call of TRBD2 is untestable without DNA. The CDR3 has 15 amino acids. Germline values: CDR1 MDHEN, CDR2 SYDVKM. CDR3 sequence reads: CASDTSGALGETQYF.

The J gene is TRBJ2-7, the V gene TRBV12-5; TCRdb's assignment of TRBD2 cannot be checked, as there is no DNA. The CDR3 is made up of 15 amino acids. Looked up from germline, CDR1 is LGHNT and CDR2 is FRNRAP. CDR3 in amino acids: CASGPLAGGPYEQYF.

The genes are TRBV7-9 and TRBJ2-1. The CDR3 has 13 amino acids. Germline V gene sequence: CDR1 SEHNR, CDR2 FQNEAQ (reference sequence). The CDR3 region is CASSYGHPNEQFF.

The chain recombines TRBV7-9 with TRBJ2-5. Germline assignment: CDR1 SEHNR and CDR2 FQNEAQ (reference sequence). The CDR3 totals 13 residues. The CDR3 sequence is CASSFITTETQYF. Complete variable domain (other parts from reference TRBV7-9 and TRBJ2-5): DTGVSQNPRHKITKRGQNVTFRCDPISEHNRLYWYRQTLGQGPEFLTYFQNEAQLEKSRLLSDRFSAERPKGSFSTLEIQRTEQGDSAMYLCASSFITTETQYFGPGTRLLVL.

The J gene is TRBJ2-1, the V gene TRBV5-6; TCRdb gives TRBD1 as the D gene, but with no DNA this cannot be confirmed. Germline CDR1 reads SGHDT; CDR2 reads YYEEEE. The CDR3 totals 13 residues. The CDR3 here is CASSSTGYNEQFF.

This chain uses TRBV20-1 with TRBJ2-1; the D call from TCRdb, TRBD1, cannot be confirmed without DNA. This CDR3 has 17 amino acids. The germline V gene has CDR1 DFQATT and CDR2 SNEGSKA (reference sequence). The CDR3 loop is CSAPAPDRGTSYNEQFF.

CDR3 residues: CSARDLAGGRDPQFF. J is TRBJ2-1 and V is TRBV20-1; checking the TCRdb D call of TRBD2 is not possible without DNA. This CDR3 has 15 residues. Germline CDR1 is DFQATT and CDR2 is SNEGSKA (reference sequence).

The chain recombines TRBV7-9 with TRBJ2-7; the D gene TCRdb calls, TRBD1, cannot be checked with no DNA. The CDR3 consists of 12 residues. Germline CDR1 and CDR2: SEHNR and FQNEAQ (reference sequence). The CDR3 here is CASSRDTSEQYF.

The rearrangement joins TRBV5-1 to TRBJ2-3; TCRdb returns TRBD1, unconfirmable since there is no DNA. Per germline, CDR1 SGHRS and CDR2 YFSETQ. The CDR3 covers 15 residues. This chain's CDR3 is CASSLGRTGTDTQYF.